This paragraph covers one T cell receptor (beta chain) sequence. Its antigen is unknown. CDR1 is SGHVS, CDR2 FNYEAQ, per germline. Trimming shortened V by 1 base and J by 2 bases, and 11 bases separated the two germline ends. CDR3 length: 15 amino acids. The sample is drawn from a study of CD8 T cells in ankylosing spondylitis. General study results and limits: It was reported that disease-linked clones were significantly enriched in matched ankylosing spondylitis synovial fluid. In reactive arthritis synovial fluid and blood, some motif variants had been reported before. In ankylosing spondylitis blood, a motif of about 8 highly homologous TCR beta variants appeared characteristic.

Using quantitative 5'-RACE with molecular barcodes, the authors made TCR beta libraries. TCRdb analysed the 5' RACE reads with MiXCR anew, one entry per CDR3 protein. This table has more than 100,000 distinct CDR3 sequences, 17% appearing once. This TCR came from a male donor with ankylosing spondylitis. Sequencing was carried out using blood, either unsorted or a sorted T cell fraction (not recorded which). The chain combines TRBV7-6 with TRBJ2-5; D unresolved. CDR3 bases: TGTGCCAGCAGCTTAGGGTTTACCGAACAAGAGACCCAGTACTTC. This translates into CASSLGFTEQETQYF. Drawing the rest from reference TRBV7-6 and TRBJ2-5, the complete variable domain is GAGVSQSPRYKVTKRGQDVALRCDPISGHVSLYWYRQALGQGPEFLTYFNYEAQQDKSGLPNDRFSAERPEGSISTLTIQRTEQRDSAMYRCASSLGFTEQETQYFGPGTRLLVL.